This T cell receptor (beta chain) emerged from a study of vaccination effects on CD4 cells after COVID-19. In the study overall: Samples were taken post-vaccine, and their median timing was 72 days after the second dose.

The V gene's germline CDR1 is SNHLY and CDR2 FYNNEI. This CDR3 is 12 amino acids long. V was pared by 6 bases and J by 8 bases, with 13 bases between. Study-wide points: Clones of infection and vaccine origin contracted markedly late after vaccination.

This clone has only a few counts. What it recognizes is unknown. Cells that had been cultured for 9 to 10 days were the source of isolated CD4+ T cells. Two-dose BNT162b2 or mRNA-1273 vaccination was given to participants. Each vaccine recipient was nucleocapsid antibody negative and had no prior SARS-CoV-2 infection. Half-medium exchanges with IL-2 medium took place on days 3 and 7. The assay was immunoSEQ multiplex PCR, and TCRdb's table has in-frame clones only and misses some. The sample lists just over 55,000 clones, about 78% seen once, with roughly 4.2% in the top ten. This rearrangement joins TRBV2 to TRBJ1-2; weak D call: TRBD1 (5 bases). This material consisted of CD4+ T cells from PBMCs cultured without peptide, taken after COVID-19 vaccination. The sequence was collected from a human donor who received a COVID-19 vaccine. As DNA, the CDR3 is TGTGCCAGCAGCCCGGGGGTTCGCGGCTACACCTTC. Translating gives CASSPGVRGYTF. The full variable domain, in which reference TRBV2 and TRBJ1-2 provide the parts outside the CDR3, is EPEVTQTPSHQVTQMGQEVILRCVPISNHLYFYWYRQILGQKVEFLVSFYNNEISEKSEIFDDQFSVERPDGSNFTLKIRSTKLEDSAMYFCASSPGVRGYTFGSGTRLTVV.